This entry is about one T cell receptor (beta chain). The germline V gene has CDR1 DFQATT and CDR2 SNEGSKA (reference sequence). The V end was cut by 3 bases, the J end by 8 bases, with 11 bases between. This CDR3 contains 13 residues. This record belongs to a study of blood T cell repertoires in COVID-19. Original handling: Scientists estimated how many nucleated cells there were by amplifying reference gene primers. Sequencing was performed with immunoSEQ multiplex PCR; in TCRdb, only in-frame clones are kept and a portion is missing. V, J and clone size derive from that table, while D and trimming were established from the DNA sequence. The sample includes 70,000 to 95,000 clones, 84% seen only once; the top ten take 13%.

This clonotype originated in a human donor in a cohort sampled during active COVID-19. The material sequenced was peripheral blood. The gene calls are TRBV20-1 and TRBJ1-6, with D perhaps matching TRBD1 (5 bases). CDR3 residues: CSASRGSDSPLHF. The CDR3 bases are TGCAGTGCTAGTCGGGGGTCTGATTCACCCCTCCACTTT.